The text below deals with one T cell receptor (beta chain). Its cognate antigen is unknown. TCRdb passed the 5' RACE reads through MiXCR, listing each CDR3 protein once. The sample contains a few hundred thousand distinct CDR3 sequences, 25% to 30% of which appear only once. This entry belongs to a study of T-cell memory formation after mild COVID-19. Across the study: Clustering of TCRs was largely donor specific.

Broader study findings: Clones that contracted clustered mainly in CM and EM if CD4+ and in EMRA if CD8+. The SARS-CoV-2 specificity of second-wave clones reaching peak at day 37 remained unverified.

This sequence was found in an adult woman who had mild COVID-19 (a few samples of this study predate the infection). Cell type and time point are not known. The sample consisted of PBMCs or a T cell subset sorted from them (not recorded which).

The CDR3 here is CASSPPMNQETQYF. The CDR3 DNA reads TGTGCCAGCAGCCCCCCTATGAACCAAGAGACCCAGTACTTC. The rearrangement links TRBV3-1 to TRBJ2-5; D remains ambiguous. The CDR3 consists of 14 residues. V dropped 4 bases and J dropped 0 bases, with 9 bases sitting between them. The germline CDR1 and CDR2 sequences are LGHDT and YNNKEL (reference sequence).